These T cell receptor beta chains were read from a single sample in a study of cytomegalovirus exposure and HLA in healthy donors. Sequenced by immunoSEQ multiplex PCR; TCRdb stores in-frame clones only, minus some. The sample consists of 200,000 or so clones, 84% of them appearing once. The sequencing sample was made of PBMCs. The receptor source for this set is a man aged 18 to 29 in good health and CMV-seropositive. CDR3s include the opening cysteine and the closing phenylalanine or tryptophan. A D gene is named only where the DNA matches it firmly. Size is stated for part of the rows, as once, few or many counts, or as a class when the clone is expanded.

>few|TRBV28|TRBJ2-1|TRBD2
TGTGCCAGCAAGACTAGCGGAAACTACAATGAGCAGTTCTTC
CASKTSGNYNEQFF
>NA|TRBV2|TRBJ2-5|TRBD1
TGTGCCAGCAGACGGGACAGGGTCCAGGAGACCCAGTACTTC
CASRRDRVQETQYF
>once|TRBV4-3|TRBJ2-2|NA
TGCGCCAGCAGCCAAGATGGTGACACCACCGGGGAGCTGTTTTTT
CASSQDGDTTGELFF
>NA|TRBV6-1|TRBJ1-5|TRBD1
TGTGCCAGCAGAGCAGGGGGCAACCAGCCCCAGCATTTT
CASRAGGNQPQHF
>NA|TRBV29-1|TRBJ2-2|NA
TGCAGCGCCGGGTCAGGGTCTGGTAGGGAGCTGTTTTTT
CSAGSGSGRELFF
>NA|TRBV6-5|TRBJ2-5|TRBD1
TGTGCCAGCAGCGACGGACAGGGGCAAGAGACCCAGTACTTC
CASSDGQGQETQYF
>NA|TRBV19|TRBJ2-7|NA
TGTGCCAGTAGTATAGGGGCCTACTACGAGCAGTACTTC
CASSIGAYYEQYF
>NA|TRBV5-6|TRBJ1-2|NA
TGTGCCAGCAGCTTGTCCGGGACCCCGCGGGGTGGCTACACCTTC
CASSLSGTPRGGYTF
>NA|TRBV28|TRBJ1-5|TRBD1
TGTGCCACCTGGGGACAGCATAATCAGCCCCAGCATTTT
CATWGQHNQPQHF
>NA|TRBV6-6|TRBJ1-5|NA
TGTGCCAGCAGTTCCTCGGTCCCGGGGGAGCCCCAGCATTTT
CASSSSVPGEPQHF
>few|TRBV2|TRBJ2-5|TRBD2
TGTGCCAGCAGTCCCCTGGGACTAGTTCTAGAGACCCAGTACTTC
CASSPLGLVLETQYF
>NA|TRBV5-4|TRBJ2-3|NA
TGTGCCAGCAGCTTGACCGCGGCCGATACGCAGTATTTT
CASSLTAADTQYF
>NA|TRBV27|TRBJ2-1|TRBD2
TGTGCCAGCCAACCATCCGGATGGGGACTAGCGGGAGGATCGTCATACAATGAGCAGTTCTTC
CASQPSGWGLAGGSSYNEQFF
>NA|TRBV27|TRBJ2-7|TRBD2
TGTGCCAGCAGCAGGATAGCGGGAGTGGGCGAGCAGTACTTC
CASSRIAGVGEQYF
>NA|TRBV20-1|TRBJ1-1|NA
TGCAGTGCTAGACCTGACACTGAAGCTTTCTTT
CSARPDTEAFF
>many|TRBV28|TRBJ2-4|NA
TGTGCCAGCAGCACTTGGAGGGGCGAAAACATTCAGTACTTC
CASSTWRGENIQYF